Each of the 4 T cell receptor beta chains below was sequenced from the same sample in a study of radiotherapy plus CTLA-4 blockade in lung cancer. Sequencing used immunoSEQ multiplex PCR; TCRdb keeps in-frame clones, though not all of them. The sample yields some 35,000 clones, approximately 89% seen once. The source was peripheral blood, collected from a patient treated with radiotherapy plus ipilimumab. Every receptor here comes from a human donor with non-small cell lung cancer who had stable disease on radiotherapy plus ipilimumab.

V is TRBV19 and J is TRBJ1-1, with 10 bases aligning to TRBD1. Germline loops: CDR1 LNHDA, CDR2 SQIVND (reference sequence). The CDR3 is made up of 15 amino acids. V dropped 5 bases and J dropped 1; count of bases not matched to a gene: 4. The CDR3 nucleotides are TGTGCCAGTAGTGACCGGGACAGGGGGAACACTGAAGCTTTCTTT. Protein sequence: CASSDRDRGNTEAFF.

This rearrangement joins TRBV6-4 to TRBJ2-3, with unresolved D. Trimming left V 3 bases short and J 0 bases short, with 4 bases between. CDR1 is MRHNA, CDR2 SNTAGT, per germline. The CDR3 covers 13 residues. The CDR3 loop reads CASSDRSTDTQYF. CDR3 sequence (DNA): TGTGCCAGCAGTGATCGGAGCACAGATACGCAGTATTTT.

The chain carries TRBV30 and TRBJ1-5; the match to TRBD1 covers 9 bases. The CDR3 runs to 15 residues. CDR1 GTSNPN and CDR2 SVGIG come from the germline V gene (reference sequence). J lost 4 bases, V lost 2 bases, and 6 bases had no gene match. The CDR3 DNA sequence: TGTGCCTGGAGTAACATCGGGACAGGGAATCAGCCCCAGCATTTT. This encodes CAWSNIGTGNQPQHF.

This chain connects TRBV10-3 to TRBJ2-7; 14 nucleotides agree with TRBD2. J was trimmed by 4 bases and V by 4 bases; bases with no gene match: 15. Germline assignment: CDR1 ENHRY and CDR2 SYGVKD. CDR3 size: 19 residues. The CDR3 reads CAISGTSGTSGSSRYEQYF. DNA of the CDR3: TGTGCCATCAGTGGCACTTCCGGGACTAGCGGGAGTTCGAGGTACGAGCAGTACTTC.